Below are 10 T cell receptor beta chains sequenced from a single sample in a study of cytomegalovirus exposure and HLA in healthy donors. PCR was performed using 60 Vbeta and 13 Jbeta primers. The table came from immunoSEQ multiplex PCR; TCRdb's copy has only in-frame clones and leaves some out. The sample lists some 190,000 clones; around 67% were seen once. The sequencing sample was made of PBMCs. The origin of the receptors is a woman in her thirties in good health and CMV-seropositive.

A single count supports this clone. The chain joins TRBV6-5 to TRBJ2-7, with D unclear. Germline CDR1 reads MNHEY; CDR2 reads SVGAGI. Trimming took 4 bases from V and 2 from J, leaving 12 bases between them. The CDR3 spans 14 residues. The CDR3 here is CASSFFRIPYEQYF. CDR3 DNA: TGTGCCAGCAGTTTCTTCAGGATCCCCTACGAGCAGTACTTC.

The V call is TRBV5-1, the J call TRBJ2-2, with 15 bases identical to TRBD2. The CDR3 covers 18 residues. Germline lookup yields CDR1 SGHRS and CDR2 YFSETQ. V shed 3 bases and J 7 bases; nucleotides not matched to a gene: 10. CDR3 region: CASSSGLAGGQGHGELFF. DNA for the CDR3: TGCGCCAGCAGCTCCGGACTAGCGGGAGGGCAAGGGCACGGGGAGCTGTTTTTT. The whole variable domain, remainder taken from reference TRBV5-1 and TRBJ2-2, is KAGVTQTPRYLIKTRGQQVTLSCSPISGHRSVSWYQQTPGQGLQFLFEYFSETQRNKGNFPGRFSGRQFSNSRSEMNVSTLELGDSALYLCASSSGLAGGQGHGELFFGEGSRLTVL.

This chain joins TRBV10-2 and TRBJ2-7; perhaps TRBD2 as D (6 bases). CDR1 WSHSY and CDR2 SAAADI come from the germline V gene. V was clipped by 9 bases and J by 4 bases, with 16 bases between them. The CDR3 contains 13 residues. The CDR3 DNA reads TGCGCCAGTACACCGGGACTGCAATACGAGCAGTACTTC. Translation gives CASTPGLQYEQYF.

This clone has just one count. The genes are TRBV5-6 and TRBJ1-1; 8 positions match TRBD1. This CDR3 region has 14 residues. V shed 6 bases, J shed 4 bases, and the junction held 8 bases outside the gene matches. The germline V gene has CDR1 SGHDT and CDR2 YYEEEE. The CDR3 protein is CASKRTGQGTEAFF. CDR3 DNA sequence: TGTGCCAGCAAAAGGACAGGGCAAGGCACTGAAGCTTTCTTT.

Written as DNA, the CDR3 is TGCAGCTTTCGACAAAACACCGGGGAGCTGTTTTTT. This encodes CSFRQNTGELFF. This chain links TRBV29-1 with TRBJ2-2; D unclear. The CDR3 consists of 12 residues. V was clipped by 8 bases and J by 2 bases, with 9 bases between them. Germline V lookup: CDR1 SQVTM, CDR2 ANQGSEA.

This clone was observed a handful of times. The CDR3 loop is CASTTEPAWNYGYTF. CDR3 DNA sequence: TGTGCCAGTACCACCGAACCCGCGTGGAACTATGGCTACACCTTC. The chain couples TRBV19 to TRBJ1-2; no clear D. The CDR3 sequence is 15 residues long. Germline V CDR1 and CDR2: LNHDA, SQIVND (reference sequence). Trimming took 7 bases from V and 2 from J, leaving 17 bases between them.

This chain joins TRBV6-5 and TRBJ2-3; the D gene is possibly TRBD2 (6 bases). CDR1 and CDR2 from the germline V gene are MNHEY and SVGAGI. This CDR3 region has 14 residues. V was shortened by 4 bases and J by 4 bases, with 12 bases between the two germline ends. CDR3 DNA: TGTGCCAGCAGTTTAGCGGTGGGGGCAGATACGCAGTATTTT. Translation: CASSLAVGADTQYF.

J is TRBJ2-1 and V is TRBV6-1; 7 bases line up with TRBD2. The ends lost 4 bases at V and 7 bases at J; junction bases unmatched: 7. The germline V gene encodes CDR1 MNHNS and CDR2 SASEGT. The CDR3 loop spans 14 amino acids. CDR3 nucleotide sequence: TGTGCCAGCAGTGCGTGGGAGGGCCCAAATGAGCAGTTCTTC. Translated: CASSAWEGPNEQFF.

The rearrangement links TRBV18 to TRBJ1-1; 12 bases line up with TRBD1. J was trimmed by 4 bases and V by 3 bases; bases with no gene match: 3. Germline lookup yields CDR1 KGHSH and CDR2 LQKENI. This CDR3 region has 15 residues. For the CDR3, the DNA is TGTGCCAGCTCACCCCGGGACAGGGGGCCCACTGAAGCTTTCTTT. It encodes CASSPRDRGPTEAFF.

The V gene is TRBV10-3, the J gene TRBJ2-3; 10 bases align to TRBD2. Germline CDR1 is ENHRY and CDR2 is SYGVKD. The V segment lost 3 bases and the J segment 4 bases; nucleotides outside the gene matches: 10. The CDR3 has 17 residues. The CDR3 is CAISEGAAGGPSDTQYF. The CDR3 DNA follows: TGTGCCATCAGTGAAGGGGCAGCGGGAGGGCCTTCAGATACGCAGTATTTT.